Presented here are 22 T cell receptor beta chains from one specimen sequenced in a study of post-analysis software for immune sequencing data. TCR beta libraries were prepared from cDNA with unique molecular identifiers. One entry per CDR3 protein results from TCRdb running MiXCR on the PCR reads. The sample has 650,000 to 850,000 distinct CDR3 sequences, 46% seen once. These TCRs' antigens remain unknown. Overall study findings and caveats: Patients carried roughly 5 TRBV segments more frequently than controls did, and TRBV5-6, TRBV5-1 and TRBV20-1 were among them.

The source material was blood. Receptors originate from a girl aged 10-17 years with multiple sclerosis.

V and J are TRBV14 and TRBJ1-1, with unresolved D. CDR3 length: 13 amino acids. Between the trimmed V and J ends, which lost 0 bases and 5 bases, there was a span of 7 bases. The V gene's germline CDR1 is SGHDN and CDR2 FVKESK. CDR3 sequence reads: CASSQDFGTEAFF. In DNA form, the CDR3 reads TGTGCCAGCAGCCAAGATTTCGGGACTGAAGCTTTCTTT.

The rearrangement joins TRBV2 to TRBJ2-3; 10 bases match TRBD2. The germline gives CDR1 SNHLY, CDR2 FYNNEI. V lost 8 bases to trimming and J lost 6 bases; unmatched junction nucleotides: 11. The CDR3 totals 15 residues. The DNA for the CDR3 is TGTGCCAGCCAACCCGGGACTAGCGTACAGGATACGCAGTATTTT. This sequence encodes CASQPGTSVQDTQYF. Complete variable domain (other parts from reference TRBV2 and TRBJ2-3): EPEVTQTPSHQVTQMGQEVILRCVPISNHLYFYWYRQILGQKVEFLVSFYNNEISEKSEIFDDQFSVERPDGSNFTLKIRSTKLEDSAMYFCASQPGTSVQDTQYFGPGTRLTVL.

The chain carries TRBV2 and TRBJ2-1; 7 bases match TRBD2. The V segment lost 6 bases and the J segment 1 base; nucleotides outside the gene matches: 9. CDR1 is SNHLY, CDR2 FYNNEI, per germline. The CDR3 contains 16 residues. The CDR3 DNA sequence: TGTGCCAGCAGGTACCTTAGCGGGTGGTCCTACAATGAGCAGTTCTTC. Protein product: CASRYLSGWSYNEQFF.

The CDR3 sequence is CASSLQGIQETQYF. CDR3 in DNA: TGCGCCAGCAGCTTGCAGGGAATCCAAGAGACCCAGTACTTC. The V call is TRBV5-1, the J call TRBJ2-5; D is perhaps TRBD1 (5 bases). Germline CDR1 reads SGHRS; CDR2 reads YFSETQ. Trimming stripped 1 base from V and 1 base from J, with 8 bases between. The CDR3 is 14 amino acids.

The CDR3 loop reads CSARHGNGYTF. CDR3 sequence (DNA): TGCAGTGCTAGACATGGGAATGGCTACACCTTC. The chain combines TRBV20-1 with TRBJ1-2; no clear D gene. The CDR3 contains 11 residues. Trimming left V 2 bases short and J 6 bases short, with 7 bases between. Germline CDR1 DFQATT, CDR2 SNEGSKA (reference sequence).

The chain is built from TRBV20-1 and TRBJ2-1, with D possibly being TRBD1 (5 bases). Germline-derived CDR1 and CDR2 are DFQATT and SNEGSKA (reference sequence). The CDR3 spans 11 residues. V gave up 4 bases and J gave up 8 bases, with 9 bases separating them. In nucleotides, the CDR3 is TGCAGTGCTACAGGGTCCGATGAGCAGTTCTTC. Encoded protein: CSATGSDEQFF.

This chain links TRBV12-5 with TRBJ2-3; 12 positions agree with TRBD1. The V gene end was trimmed by 4 bases and the J gene end by 0 bases; junction bases not matched to a gene: 8. The germline V gene has CDR1 LGHNT and CDR2 FRNRAP. CDR3 length: 18 amino acids. CDR3 DNA sequence: TGTGCTAGTGGTTCGCCTGGGACAGGGGGCTTTAGCACAGATACGCAGTATTTT. Translation: CASGSPGTGGFSTDTQYF.

This clonotype came up a few times. This sequence joins TRBV12-3 or TRBV12-4 and TRBJ2-1; D is undetermined. The CDR3 totals 16 residues. Between the trimmed V and J ends, which lost 7 bases and 2 bases, there was a span of 18 bases. The DNA of the CDR3 is TGTGCCAGCACCCTTAGCCCAGAGCTAACCTACAATGAGCAGTTCTTC. As protein: CASTLSPELTYNEQFF.

In this sample, this clonotype turned up a few times. CDR3 amino acids: CSVDLAVPSYNEQFF. CDR3 DNA: TGCAGCGTTGACCTAGCGGTCCCCTCCTACAATGAGCAGTTCTTC. The genes are TRBV29-1 and TRBJ2-1, with 7 positions matching TRBD2. Germline CDR1 SQVTM, CDR2 ANQGSEA. The CDR3 is made up of 15 amino acids. Trimming at V came to 3 bases and at J to 0 bases, leaving 5 bases not matched to a gene.

This chain links TRBV5-1 with TRBJ1-4; D not resolved. V was shortened by 7 bases and J by 5 bases, with 12 bases between the two germline ends. The germline V gene has CDR1 SGHRS and CDR2 YFSETQ. The CDR3 is made up of 13 amino acids. The CDR3 sequence is CASRGRGNEKLFF. CDR3 nucleotide sequence: TGCGCCAGCCGAGGCAGAGGAAATGAAAAACTGTTTTTT. Filled out from reference TRBV5-1 and TRBJ1-4, the complete variable domain reads KAGVTQTPRYLIKTRGQQVTLSCSPISGHRSVSWYQQTPGQGLQFLFEYFSETQRNKGNFPGRFSGRQFSNSRSEMNVSTLELGDSALYLCASRGRGNEKLFFGSGTQLSVL.

J is TRBJ2-3 and V is TRBV20-1, with 9 nucleotides matching TRBD1. Germline loops: CDR1 DFQATT, CDR2 SNEGSKA (reference sequence). V lost 4 bases and J lost 7; bases outside the gene matches: 6. This CDR3 has 13 residues. The CDR3 DNA reads as TGCAGTGCTACGCGACAGGGGGTTAATACGCAGTATTTT. As protein: CSATRQGVNTQYF.

The CDR3 DNA reads as TGTGCCAGCAGCGTAGAAGGCAGGCGCAGTGAGCAGTTCTTC. Translation gives CASSVEGRRSEQFF. This chain uses TRBV9 with TRBJ2-1; D unresolved. V lost 0 bases and J 9 bases, leaving 13 bases between the germline ends. Germline values: CDR1 SGDLS, CDR2 YYNGEE. CDR3 size: 14 residues. The full variable domain, rest sourced from reference TRBV9 and TRBJ2-1, is DSGVTQTPKHLITATGQRVTLRCSPRSGDLSVYWYQQSLDQGLQFLIQYYNGEERAKGNILERFSAQQFPDLHSELNLSSLELGDSALYFCASSVEGRRSEQFFGPGTRLTVL.

V is TRBV10-2 and J is TRBJ2-5; the D gene is possibly TRBD1 (5 bases). Looked up from germline, CDR1 is WSHSY and CDR2 is SAAADI. V gave up 3 bases and J gave up 13 bases, with 24 bases separating them. This CDR3 spans 15 amino acids. The DNA for the CDR3 is TGCGCCAGCAGTGACCTAGGGGCAGCCCACTACGAGCGGTACTTC. Translated: CASSDLGAAHYERYF.

The genes are TRBV5-1 and TRBJ1-2; no definite D call. Germline lookup yields CDR1 SGHRS and CDR2 YFSETQ. The length of the CDR3 is 15 residues. V was clipped by 1 base and J by 7 bases, with 17 bases between them. This chain's CDR3 is CASSLSTTKPPGYTF. The CDR3 coding sequence is TGCGCCAGCAGCTTGTCTACCACTAAACCGCCTGGCTACACCTTC.

For the CDR3, the DNA is TGCAGCGTTGAGGAGTCGAGGTGGGGGACCCAGTACTTC. As protein: CSVEESRWGTQYF. The rearrangement uses TRBV29-1 and TRBJ2-5, with D unclear. Trimming removed 3 bases at V and 7 bases at J, with 15 bases between. Germline CDR1 and CDR2: SQVTM and ANQGSEA. CDR3 length: 13 residues.

The CDR3 spells CSARDAGQGARGELFF. The CDR3 coding sequence is TGCAGTGCTAGAGATGCGGGACAGGGGGCTCGGGGGGAGCTGTTTTTT. This sequence joins TRBV20-1 and TRBJ2-2, with 12 bases lining up with TRBD1. V lost 0 bases, J lost 8 bases, and 7 bases stayed unmatched. This CDR3 contains 16 residues. CDR1 and CDR2 (germline): DFQATT, SNEGSKA (reference sequence).

The genes are TRBV29-1 and TRBJ2-5; 7 bases are shared with TRBD1. Germline assignment: CDR1 SQVTM and CDR2 ANQGSEA. CDR3 length equals 13 residues. Losses at the gene ends were 7 bases for V and 4 bases for J; bases not matched to a gene: 9. This CDR3 is CSAKRQGGETQYF. The CDR3 nucleotides read TGCAGCGCAAAACGACAGGGTGGAGAGACCCAGTACTTC.

This rearrangement joins TRBV4-2 to TRBJ2-3, with 15 bases identical to TRBD2. V lost 1 base, J lost 4 bases, and 0 bases stayed unmatched. Germline V gives CDR1 LGHNA, CDR2 YNFKEQ. The CDR3 totals 16 residues. The CDR3: CASSQGTSGGADTQYF. The CDR3, as DNA: TGTGCCAGCAGCCAAGGGACTAGCGGGGGGGCAGATACGCAGTATTTT.

The chain couples TRBV27 to TRBJ1-5; tentatively, D is TRBD1 (5 bases). Germline V gene data show CDR1 as MNHEY and CDR2 as SMNVEV (reference sequence). The CDR3 totals 13 residues. Trimming shortened V by 5 bases and J by 6 bases, and 11 bases separated the two germline ends. The CDR3 region is CASSPEGRQPQHF. In nucleotides, the CDR3 is TGTGCCAGCAGTCCCGAGGGGCGTCAGCCCCAGCATTTT.

This clonotype showed up just once. Its ends do not fully match the called genes, so a read error is possible. The chain links TRBV6-5 to TRBJ2-6, with TRBD1 as a possible D gene (5 bases). The CDR3 contains 15 residues. The germline V gene encodes CDR1 MNHEY and CDR2 SVGAGI. For the CDR3, the DNA is TGTGCCAGCGGTTACCTAGGGGCCGGGGCCAACGTCCTGACTTTC. Residues: CASGYLGAGANVLTF.

V usage is TRBV20-1 and J usage is TRBJ2-7, with 16 positions matching TRBD2. Germline V gives CDR1 DFQATT, CDR2 SNEGSKA (reference sequence). This CDR3 is built from 18 residues. V shed 5 bases and J 0 bases; nucleotides not matched to a gene: 10. The chain's CDR3 is CSAEVPGLAGGTSYEQYF. DNA for the CDR3: TGCAGTGCTGAAGTCCCGGGACTAGCGGGAGGGACCTCCTACGAGCAGTACTTC.

This clonotype was found a few times. This chain connects TRBV7-3 to TRBJ2-7; the match to TRBD2 covers 10 bases. The CDR3 runs 15 residues. The V gene's germline CDR1 is SGHTA and CDR2 FQGTGA. V lost 2 bases to trimming and J lost 5 bases; unmatched junction nucleotides: 6. The CDR3: CASSLGGTSANEQYF. The CDR3 coding sequence is TGTGCCAGCAGCTTAGGCGGGACTAGCGCTAACGAGCAGTACTTC.